This TCR beta chain appears in the sequencing data of a study of tumor-infiltrating lymphocytes in primary liver carcinoma. The V end was cut by 4 bases, the J end by 2 bases, with 15 bases between. Germline V CDR1 and CDR2: SGHVS, FQNEAQ. CDR3 size: 15 residues. Study-wide findings and caveats: Blood's top-250-clone fraction was significantly lower than that of tumors (p = 0.039).

Investigators took RNA and DNA out together from about 19-30 mg of unsorted bulk tissue. Per tumor, sampling covered five separate regions. From approximately 500 ng total RNA, TCR beta cDNA was generated with a primer in the constant region. Three nested multiplex PCR rounds of slightly modified ARM-PCR generated TCR beta libraries. For roughly 10 cycles apiece, the opening two PCR rounds ran with TRBV1-TRBV30 forward primers and a C-beta reverse primer. Each CDR3 protein gets one entry after TCRdb re-called the multiplex PCR reads with MiXCR. The sample carries some 180,000 distinct CDR3 sequences, just under 85% recorded once. As for this clonotype: Its antigen remains unknown.

The chain carries TRBV7-8 and TRBJ2-7; tentatively, D is TRBD1 (6 bases). Input material: tumor tissue from primary liver carcinoma. The TCR comes from a man aged 35-49 years with primary liver carcinoma and hepatitis B virus infection. As DNA, the CDR3 is TGTGCCAGCAGCTCTTATTGCAGGGGTCCCTACGAGCAGTACTTC. Encoded protein: CASSSYCRGPYEQYF.